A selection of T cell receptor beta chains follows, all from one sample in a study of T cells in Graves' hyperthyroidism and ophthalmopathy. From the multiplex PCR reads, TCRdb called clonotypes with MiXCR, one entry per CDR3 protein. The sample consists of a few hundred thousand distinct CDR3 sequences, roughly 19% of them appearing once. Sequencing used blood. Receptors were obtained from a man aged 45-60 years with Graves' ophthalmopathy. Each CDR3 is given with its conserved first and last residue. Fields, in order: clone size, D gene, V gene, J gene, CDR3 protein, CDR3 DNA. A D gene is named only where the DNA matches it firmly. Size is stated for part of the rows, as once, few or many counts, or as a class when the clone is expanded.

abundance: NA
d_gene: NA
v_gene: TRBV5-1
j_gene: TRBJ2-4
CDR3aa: CASSLGMGKNIQYF
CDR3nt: TGCGCCAGCAGCTTGGGCATGGGGAAAAACATTCAGTACTTC

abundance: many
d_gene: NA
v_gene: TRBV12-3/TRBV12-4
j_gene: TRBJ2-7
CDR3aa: CASSFGGGNSYEQYF
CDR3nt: TGTGCCAGCAGTTTCGGGGGAGGAAACTCCTACGAGCAGTACTTC

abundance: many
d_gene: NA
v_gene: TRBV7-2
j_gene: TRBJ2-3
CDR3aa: CASSFPSTDTQYF
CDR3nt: TGTGCCAGCAGCTTTCCAAGCACAGATACGCAGTATTTT

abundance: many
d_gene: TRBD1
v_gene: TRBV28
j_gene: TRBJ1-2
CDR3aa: CASSLDRAEGYTF
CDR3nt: TGTGCCAGCAGTCTCGACAGGGCGGAGGGCTACACCTTC

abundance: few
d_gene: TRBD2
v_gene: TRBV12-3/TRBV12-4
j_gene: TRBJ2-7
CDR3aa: CASRLTSGPTYEQYF
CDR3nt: TGTGCCAGCAGGCTGACTAGCGGTCCAACCTACGAGCAGTACTTC

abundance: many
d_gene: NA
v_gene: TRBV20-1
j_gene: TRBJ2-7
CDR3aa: CSARAPNEQYF
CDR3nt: TGCAGTGCTAGAGCGCCTAACGAGCAGTACTTC

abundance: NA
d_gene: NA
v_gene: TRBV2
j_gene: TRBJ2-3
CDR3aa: CASSEASGTDTQYF
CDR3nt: TGTGCCAGCAGTGAAGCTAGCGGCACAGATACGCAGTATTTT

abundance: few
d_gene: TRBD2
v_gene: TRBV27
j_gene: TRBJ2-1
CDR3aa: CASSLSTSGIGVEQFF
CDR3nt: TGTGCCAGCAGTTTGTCGACTAGCGGGATAGGGGTCGAGCAGTTCTTC

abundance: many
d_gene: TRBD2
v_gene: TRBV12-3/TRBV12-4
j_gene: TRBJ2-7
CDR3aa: CASSLGLAGYEQYF
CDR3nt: TGTGCCAGCAGTTTAGGACTAGCGGGGTACGAGCAGTACTTC

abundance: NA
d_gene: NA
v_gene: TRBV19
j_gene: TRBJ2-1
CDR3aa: CASSLTLTREQFF
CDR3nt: TGTGCCAGTAGTCTCACCCTGACTAGGGAGCAGTTCTTC

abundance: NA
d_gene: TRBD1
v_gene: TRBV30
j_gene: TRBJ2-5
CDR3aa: CAWGTEETQYF
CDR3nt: TGTGCCTGGGGGACAGAAGAGACCCAGTACTTC

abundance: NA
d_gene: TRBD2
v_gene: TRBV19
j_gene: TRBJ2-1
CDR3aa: CASSSRYMAGGYEQFF
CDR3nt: TGTGCCAGTAGTTCACGTTACATGGCGGGAGGCTATGAGCAGTTCTTC

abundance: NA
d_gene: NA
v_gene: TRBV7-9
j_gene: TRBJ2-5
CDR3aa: CASGGAPLTETQYF
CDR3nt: TGTGCCAGCGGCGGGGCTCCTCTTACGGAGACCCAGTACTTC

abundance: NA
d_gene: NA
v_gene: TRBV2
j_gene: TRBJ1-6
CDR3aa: CASSVGPDLVALHF
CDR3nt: TGTGCCAGCAGTGTGGGCCCTGACCTTGTGGCCCTCCACTTT

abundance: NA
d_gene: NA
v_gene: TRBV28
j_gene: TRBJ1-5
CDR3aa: CASSLGAVGQPQHF
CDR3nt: TGTGCCAGCAGTTTAGGGGCGGTTGGTCAGCCCCAGCATTTT

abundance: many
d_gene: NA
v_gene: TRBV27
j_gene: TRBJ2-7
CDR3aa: CASSLGGTASYEQYF
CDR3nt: TGTGCCAGCAGTTTGGGCGGGACGGCCTCCTACGAGCAGTACTTC

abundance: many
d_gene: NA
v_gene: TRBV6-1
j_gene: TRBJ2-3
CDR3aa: CASSESWGLTDTQYF
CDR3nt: TGTGCCAGCAGTGAATCTTGGGGCCTCACAGATACGCAGTATTTT

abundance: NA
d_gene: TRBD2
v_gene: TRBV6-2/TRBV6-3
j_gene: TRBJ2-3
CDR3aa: CASSFSGRAGDTQYF
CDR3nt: TGTGCCAGCAGTTTTAGCGGGAGGGCCGGAGATACGCAGTATTTT

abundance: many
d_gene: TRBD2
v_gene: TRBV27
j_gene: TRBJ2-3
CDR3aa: CASWGLAGGPYMYTQYF
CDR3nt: TGTGCCAGCTGGGGACTAGCGGGGGGACCCTACATGTATACGCAGTATTTT

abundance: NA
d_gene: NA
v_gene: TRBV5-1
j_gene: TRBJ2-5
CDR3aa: CASSLGHRTQETQYF
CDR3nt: TGCGCCAGCAGCTTGGGACACCGTACGCAAGAGACCCAGTACTTC

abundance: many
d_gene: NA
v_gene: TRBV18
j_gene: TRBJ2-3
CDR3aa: CASSPPTGYTDTQYF
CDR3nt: TGTGCCAGCTCACCGCCGACTGGATACACAGATACGCAGTATTTT

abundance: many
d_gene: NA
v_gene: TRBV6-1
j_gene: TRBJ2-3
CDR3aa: CASSSRGLSTDTQYF
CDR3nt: TGTGCCAGCAGTTCCCGCGGGCTGAGCACAGATACGCAGTATTTT

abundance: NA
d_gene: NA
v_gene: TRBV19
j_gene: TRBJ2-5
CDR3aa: CASSIEGLSETQYF
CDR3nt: TGTGCCAGTAGTATCGAAGGCCTATCGGAGACCCAGTACTTC

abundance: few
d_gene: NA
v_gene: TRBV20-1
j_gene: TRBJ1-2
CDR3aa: CSAQMLGGYTF
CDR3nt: TGCAGTGCCCAAATGCTCGGTGGCTACACCTTC

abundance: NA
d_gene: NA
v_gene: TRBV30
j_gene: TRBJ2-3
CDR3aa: CAWSTGSTDTQYF
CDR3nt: TGTGCCTGGAGTACAGGTAGCACAGATACGCAGTATTTT

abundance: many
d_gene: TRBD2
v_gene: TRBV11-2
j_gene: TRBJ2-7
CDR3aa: CASTIAGGRPNTYEQYF
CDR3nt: TGTGCCAGCACTATAGCGGGAGGACGGCCAAATACCTACGAGCAGTACTTC

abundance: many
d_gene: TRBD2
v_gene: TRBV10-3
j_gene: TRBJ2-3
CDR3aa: CAISEDLAGDTQYF
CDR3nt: TGTGCCATCAGTGAGGACTTAGCGGGAGATACGCAGTATTTT

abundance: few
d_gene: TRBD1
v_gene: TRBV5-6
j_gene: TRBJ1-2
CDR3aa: CASSLQGAPEYGYTF
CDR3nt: TGTGCCAGCAGCTTGCAGGGGGCGCCGGAGTATGGCTACACCTTC

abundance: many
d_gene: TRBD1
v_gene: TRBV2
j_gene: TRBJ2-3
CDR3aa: CASTGQGGTDTQYF
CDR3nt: TGTGCCAGCACTGGACAGGGAGGCACAGATACGCAGTATTTT

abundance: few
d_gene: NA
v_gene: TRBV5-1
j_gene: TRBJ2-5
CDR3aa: CASSPGLLGETQYF
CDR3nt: TGCGCCAGCAGCCCGGGACTCTTGGGAGAGACCCAGTACTTC

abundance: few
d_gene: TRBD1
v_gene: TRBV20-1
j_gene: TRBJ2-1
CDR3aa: CSAPGTAFSYNEQFF
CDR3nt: TGCAGTGCCCCCGGGACAGCCTTTTCCTACAATGAGCAGTTCTTC

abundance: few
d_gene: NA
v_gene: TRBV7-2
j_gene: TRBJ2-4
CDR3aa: CASSLVPAGLTLAKNIQYF
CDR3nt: TGTGCCAGCAGCTTAGTTCCCGCGGGACTTACGTTAGCCAAAAACATTCAGTACTTC

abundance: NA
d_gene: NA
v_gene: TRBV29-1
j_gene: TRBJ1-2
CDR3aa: CSGGAGRDGYTF
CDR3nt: TGCAGCGGGGGGGCAGGAAGGGATGGCTACACCTTC

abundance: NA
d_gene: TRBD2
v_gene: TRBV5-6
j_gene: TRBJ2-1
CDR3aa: CASSWRLAPPYNEQFF
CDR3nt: TGTGCCAGCAGCTGGAGACTAGCTCCACCTTACAATGAGCAGTTCTTC

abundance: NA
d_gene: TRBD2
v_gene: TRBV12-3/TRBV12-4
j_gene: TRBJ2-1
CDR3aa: CASSFSGTYNEQFF
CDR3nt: TGTGCCAGCAGTTTCAGCGGGACCTACAATGAGCAGTTCTTC

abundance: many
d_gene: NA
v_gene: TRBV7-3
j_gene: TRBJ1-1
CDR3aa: CASSLRRNTEAFF
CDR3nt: TGTGCCAGCAGCTTAAGGAGGAACACTGAAGCTTTCTTT

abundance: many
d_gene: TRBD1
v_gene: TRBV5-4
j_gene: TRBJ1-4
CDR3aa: CASSGDRADEKLFF
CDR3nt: TGTGCCAGCAGCGGGGACAGGGCGGATGAAAAACTGTTTTTT

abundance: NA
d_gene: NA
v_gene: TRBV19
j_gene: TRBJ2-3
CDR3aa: CASSTPTVTDTQYF
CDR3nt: TGTGCCAGTAGTACCCCGACAGTCACAGATACGCAGTATTTT

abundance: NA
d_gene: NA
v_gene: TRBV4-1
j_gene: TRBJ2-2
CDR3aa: CASSQDPRNTGELFF
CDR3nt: TGCGCCAGCAGCCAAGACCCCCGTAACACCGGGGAGCTGTTTTTT

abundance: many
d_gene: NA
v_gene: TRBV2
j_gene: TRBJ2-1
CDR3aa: CASSLVLSYNEQFF
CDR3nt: TGTGCCAGCAGTCTCGTACTGAGCTACAATGAGCAGTTCTTC

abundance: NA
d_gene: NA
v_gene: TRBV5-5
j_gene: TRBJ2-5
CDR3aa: CASAAGVHQETQYF
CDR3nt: TGTGCCAGCGCGGCCGGGGTTCATCAAGAGACCCAGTACTTC